This T cell receptor beta chain was retrieved from a study of blood T cell repertoires in COVID-19. At the level of the study: PBMCs, B-cell-depleted T cells, or T cells were the source of the cDNA or gDNA that made up the material.

This CDR3 contains 14 residues. Trimming shortened V by 3 bases and J by 7 bases, and 12 bases separated the two germline ends. Germline CDR1 MNHNS, CDR2 SASEGT. TCRdb's table, derived via immunoSEQ multiplex PCR, lists solely in-frame clones and lacks some. The sample comprises roughly 190,000 clones, 85% to 90% of which are singletons, and over 3.5% rests with the top ten. The source material was peripheral blood. The sequence came from a man between 18 and 29 years old with active or convalescent COVID-19. The V and J genes are TRBV6-1 and TRBJ2-2, with D possibly TRBD2 on 6 matching bases. CDR3 DNA sequence: TGTGCCAGCAGTGAGGCCCAGGGAGGCGGGGAGCTGTTTTTT. It yields the protein CASSEAQGGGELFF.